The subject of this entry is one T cell receptor (beta chain). Its antigen remains unidentified. The sample holds no much larger clone one base away, and base qualities are not on file. Including the terminal cysteine and phenylalanine, the CDR3 comprises 17 residues. The sequence is cut down to CDR3 DNA, 51 bases in frame from base 1. V loses 4 bases, J loses 0 bases, and the germline ends lie 16 bases apart. CDR1 and CDR2, looked up from the germline V gene (reference sequence), are LNHDA and SQIVND. This sample is part of a study of long-term antiretroviral therapy in people with HIV (dated 2022 in TCRdb). For context, the study as a whole: The earliest samples were collected roughly a decade before the 2015 WHO recommendation for immediate ART, at a time when ART was usually postponed until CD4 counts fell. A total of 150 to 200 cryopreserved PBMC samples came from approximately 30 adults with confirmed HIV infection and were collected serially over a mean of about 6 years (range 1-12). Of the approximately 28 participants with HIV, roughly 10 were female. A retrospective serial study tested whether changes in peripheral blood TRB repertoire composition and diversity were associated with ART initiation and durable HIV suppression. No cross-contamination during QIAcube processing turned up in test extractions that ran a monoclonal T-cell line alongside approximately 35 polyclonal samples. Overall study results and their limits: Expanded TRB clones identified before ART initiation dominated the repertoire at all time points, although this dominance fluctuated and declined in many PLHIV after ART. Because PBMC availability was limited, only the TCR beta chain was sequenced, with no alpha chain pairing. Because pre-ART samples had limited cell numbers, profiling was done on unsorted PBMC rather than on sorted CD4+ and CD8+ T cells. ART initiation was associated with a significant increase in TRB diversity, but diversity stayed significantly below transplant donor controls even after long-term ART. The samples span the years 2004 to 2017, and the ART regimens used may be less effective than current regimens. CDR3 length ranges in HIV repertoires were narrower than in controls, and network structure suggested an antigen-experienced repertoire with only a slight naive shift after ART. No data were available on ART adherence, viral resistance or therapy changes, limiting inferences about post-ART repertoire changes.

To be included, a participant needed at least one PBMC sample from before ART initiation plus at least two post-ART samples. Every participant with HIV received treatment in the United States of America. Before DNA extraction, cryopreserved samples of roughly 1-10 million PBMC were thawed and washed. At the time of the earliest PBMC sample, participants with HIV were aged between roughly 23 and 60 years. Each participant contributed PBMC samples from 1-4 timepoints before ART initiation and 2-8 timepoints after ART initiation, with a median of 7 samples. Serial HIV viral load, CD4+ T-cell count, ART history and demographic data were obtained for every participant. Genomic DNA was extracted from unsorted PBMC with a Qiagen kit on a QIAcube, processed in batches of 12 samples. Sequencing of the TRB variable region was done with the immunoSEQ hsTCRB v3.0 assay at survey level resolution. The targeted TRB sequencing depth was about 40,000-55,000 T-cell genomes per sample. TRB libraries were pooled and sequenced on an Illumina MiSeq using a v3 150-cycle kit. In the paper's pipeline: Analysis of repertoires was carried out in R inside a reproducible Nextflow workflow spanning QC, data transformation and analysis. LymphoSeq2, an R package for exploring AIRR-Seq data, was used to implement the custom analyses. A few samples that yielded fewer than 5000 total TRB sequences were excluded, so that 150 to 200 HIV repertoires were analyzed. Of the roughly 180 retained HIV repertoires, about 60 were collected before and about 130 after ART initiation. Repertoires were downsampled to 5000 TRB nucleotide sequences, with summary statistics averaged over 100 downsampling iterations. Only TRB sequences with CDR3 regions of at least seven amino acids were retained for analysis. Diversity was measured with a Shannon entropy-derived clonality score and the Gini coefficient. In repertoire networks, the top 5000 CDR3 amino acid sequences were linked whenever an edit distance of one separated two sequences. For TRB CDR3 amino acid sequences, antigen specificity groups and MHC restriction were predicted with GLIPH2. CDR3 amino acid sequences were matched against VDJdb and McPAS-TCR to flag known CMV, EBV, HIV or tissue antigen associations. Pre-ART, post-ART and control groups were compared with Wilcoxon signed-rank tests and Holm-Bonferroni correction. This immuneACCESS table, as held by TCRdb, lists in-frame sequences with V and J called but not all clones. Of the missing ones, under half trace to an unresolved V gene in checked studies; the others have no known cause. D and trimming come from the DNA, and the V and J calls and clone size come from that table. This sample is represented by some 20,000 clones; approximately 81% of them were singletons. The ten largest account for roughly 10% of the sample.

The chain uses TRBV19 and TRBJ2-4; the D gene cannot be named for sure. This receptor was obtained from a man in his forties with HIV. The sequenced sample was unsorted PBMCs, obtained 2.4 years after starting antiretroviral therapy. Here is the DNA: TGTGCCAGTAGTAAACCGGACGGATCCCTAGCCAAAAACATTCAGTACTTC. It encodes CASSKPDGSLAKNIQYF.